Listed here are 13 T cell receptor beta chains from one sample, sequenced in a study of T cell repertoires in ileal Crohn's disease. Clones were sequenced by immunoSEQ multiplex PCR, and TCRdb holds only the in-frame ones, with some missing. The sample carries more than 10,000 clones, roughly 78% recorded once. Time point noted: neoterminal ileum biopsy at postoperative endoscopy, about 6 months after surgery. Material: ileal tissue. Receptors originate from an adult with Crohn's disease.

The chain couples TRBV27 to TRBJ2-3; weak D call: TRBD2 (7 bases). Between the trimmed V and J ends, which lost 2 bases and 0 bases, there was a span of 15 bases. Germline assignment: CDR1 MNHEY and CDR2 SMNVEV (reference sequence). This CDR3 region has 17 residues. The DNA of the CDR3 is TGTGCCAGCAGTTTAGGGCGGGGGCCTTCTAGCACAGATACGCAGTATTTT. This sequence encodes CASSLGRGPSSTDTQYF.

The chain links TRBV15 to TRBJ1-3; TRBD1 matches at 7 bases. This CDR3 spans 15 amino acids. The J segment lost 7 bases and the V segment lost 5 bases, leaving 11 bases of the junction unmatched. Per the germline V gene, CDR1 is LNHNV and CDR2 is YYDKDF (reference sequence). CDR3 bases: TGTGCCACCAGCGAAGAGACAGGGCCCCGCAACACCATATATTTT. Protein product: CATSEETGPRNTIYF.

The V gene is TRBV29-1, the J gene TRBJ1-5; 7 bases match TRBD1. V lost 8 bases and J lost 2; bases outside the gene matches: 9. Germline CDR1 SQVTM, CDR2 ANQGSEA. This CDR3 comprises 14 residues. In DNA, the CDR3 is TGCAGCCCAGGGTCGACAGGGTGCAATCAGCCCCAGCATTTT. Translation: CSPGSTGCNQPQHF.

The V and J genes are TRBV29-1 and TRBJ2-5, with 16 nucleotides matching TRBD2. The germline CDR1 and CDR2 sequences are SQVTM and ANQGSEA. The CDR3 runs 16 residues. Unmatched junction bases numbered 8, after V lost 6 bases and J lost 4 bases. The CDR3 here is CSVRKGLAGGGETQYF. The CDR3 coding sequence is TGCAGCGTGCGTAAGGGACTAGCGGGAGGGGGAGAGACCCAGTACTTC.

The V gene is TRBV6-1, the J gene TRBJ1-2; 8 bases map to TRBD1. Germline CDR1 reads MNHNS; CDR2 reads SASEGT. J gave up 1 base and V 7 bases, and 8 bases lay outside the gene matches. This CDR3 is built from 15 residues. CDR3 in amino acids: CASMAGGGGNYGYTF. Written as DNA, the CDR3 is TGTGCCAGCATGGCAGGGGGCGGGGGTAACTATGGCTACACCTTC.

CDR3 nucleotides: TGTGCCAGCAGTGACTCGGGGGGACAGGACGAGATTACCAAAAACATTCAGTACTTC. Protein: CASSDSGGQDEITKNIQYF. The chain links TRBV6-4 to TRBJ2-4, with 8 positions matching TRBD1. This CDR3 spans 19 amino acids. Looked up from germline, CDR1 is MRHNA and CDR2 is SNTAGT. With V trimmed by 0 bases and J by 2 bases, 12 bases remained unmatched.

The chain couples TRBV5-1 to TRBJ1-1, with D possibly matching TRBD1 (6 bases). CDR1 SGHRS and CDR2 YFSETQ come from the germline V gene. This CDR3 comprises 15 residues. V was pared by 3 bases and J by 2 bases, with 14 bases between. The CDR3 here is CASSSFPGHNTEAFF. Here the CDR3 DNA reads TGCGCCAGCAGCTCCTTTCCGGGACACAACACTGAAGCTTTCTTT.

The rearrangement joins TRBV5-1 to TRBJ2-7; 8 bases are shared with TRBD1. Germline-derived CDR1 and CDR2 are SGHRS and YFSETQ. The CDR3 is 21 amino acids. The ends lost 0 bases at V and 7 bases at J; junction bases unmatched: 27. Written as DNA, the CDR3 is TGCGCCAGCAGCTTGGAGACTACGCTCAATCCAGAAGGACAGGGTTACAGGGAGCAGTACTTC. The encoded protein is CASSLETTLNPEGQGYREQYF.

The chain carries TRBV5-1 and TRBJ2-6, with no clear D. Trimming stripped 4 bases from V and 0 bases from J, with 8 bases between. This CDR3 comprises 15 residues. Per the germline V gene, CDR1 is SGHRS and CDR2 is YFSETQ. The CDR3 region is CASSVDPSGANVLTF. The CDR3 DNA is TGCGCCAGCAGCGTAGATCCCTCTGGGGCCAACGTCCTGACTTTC. The whole variable domain, filled in from reference TRBV5-1 and TRBJ2-6, reads KAGVTQTPRYLIKTRGQQVTLSCSPISGHRSVSWYQQTPGQGLQFLFEYFSETQRNKGNFPGRFSGRQFSNSRSEMNVSTLELGDSALYLCASSVDPSGANVLTFGAGSRLTVL.

V usage is TRBV7-9 and J usage is TRBJ2-3, with a possible D match to TRBD1 (6 bases). Looked up from germline, CDR1 is SEHNR and CDR2 is FQNEAQ (reference sequence). Trimming took off 3 bases at V and 8 bases at J, with 9 bases between the two ends. CDR3 length: 12 amino acids. CDR3 protein: CASSLEGGTQYF. In DNA, the CDR3 is TGTGCCAGCAGCTTGGAAGGGGGTACGCAGTATTTT.

This chain connects TRBV27 to TRBJ2-5, with 12 positions matching TRBD1. Germline trimming cut 8 bases from V and 6 bases from J; bases unmatched to any gene: 13. Germline V lookup: CDR1 MNHEY, CDR2 SMNVEV (reference sequence). CDR3 length: 16 residues. The CDR3 sequence is CASAIWGQGAMKTQYF. The CDR3 coding sequence is TGTGCCAGCGCTATCTGGGGACAGGGGGCGATGAAGACCCAGTACTTC.

The chain carries TRBV6-1 and TRBJ1-2; D is unclear. Trimming removed 5 bases from V and 7 bases from J, with 17 bases in between. Germline values: CDR1 MNHNS, CDR2 SASEGT. The CDR3 totals 14 residues. The CDR3 here is CASSPKPTSGGYTF. For the CDR3, the DNA is TGTGCCAGCAGTCCAAAGCCCACCTCCGGTGGCTACACCTTC.

The gene calls are TRBV6-6 and TRBJ1-3; weak D call: TRBD1 (5 bases). The CDR3 spans 14 residues. In germline, CDR1 is MNHNY, CDR2 SVGAGI (reference sequence). With 10 bases removed from V and 1 base from J, the gap between germline ends came to 14 bases. The CDR3 bases are TGTGCCACCGGACACCCTCAATCTGGAAACACCATATATTTT. Translating gives CATGHPQSGNTIYF.